This passage covers 26 T cell receptor beta chains from one sample sequenced in a study of cytomegalovirus exposure and HLA in healthy donors. The study ran its PCR with 60 Vbeta and 13 Jbeta primers. Sequenced by immunoSEQ multiplex PCR; TCRdb stores in-frame clones only, minus some. The sample consists of some 140,000 clones, approximately 79% of them appearing once. Sequencing was performed on PBMCs. The source of these receptors is a woman aged 50 to 65 in good health and CMV-seropositive.

To note about this clone: At one end the junction does not follow the germline gene, possibly because of a read error. The J gene is TRBJ2-3, the V gene TRBV7-9; maybe TRBD1 (6 bases). This CDR3 has 16 residues. CDR1 is SEHNR and CDR2 is FQNEAQ in the germline V gene (reference sequence). Here the CDR3 DNA reads TGTTCCAGCAGCCTACTACAGGGTAGTGGGCCAGATACGCAGTATTTT. Residues: CSSSLLQGSGPDTQYF. Combining the CDR3 with reference TRBV7-9 and TRBJ2-3 gives the whole variable domain DTGVSQNPRHKITKRGQNVTFRCDPISEHNRLYWYRQTLGQGPEFLTYFQNEAQLEKSRLLSDRFSAERPKGSFSTLEIQRTEQGDSAMYLCSSSLLQGSGPDTQYFGPGTRLTVL.

The chain couples TRBV9 to TRBJ1-6; no definite D call. V was shortened by 0 bases and J by 5 bases, with 9 bases between the two germline ends. The CDR3 covers 15 residues. The germline CDR1 and CDR2 sequences are SGDLS and YYNGEE. The CDR3 is CASSVDWANNSPLHF. The DNA of the CDR3 is TGTGCCAGCAGCGTAGATTGGGCAAATAATTCACCCCTCCACTTT. The variable domain in full, with the rest retrieved from reference TRBV9 and TRBJ1-6, is DSGVTQTPKHLITATGQRVTLRCSPRSGDLSVYWYQQSLDQGLQFLIQYYNGEERAKGNILERFSAQQFPDLHSELNLSSLELGDSALYFCASSVDWANNSPLHFGNGTRLTVT.

The CDR3 sequence: CASRAPGQGSIHPLHF. The CDR3 coding sequence is TGTGCCAGCAGAGCACCGGGACAGGGCTCTATTCACCCCCTCCACTTT. The rearrangement uses TRBV11-2 and TRBJ1-6; 9 bases align to TRBD1. V shed 6 bases, J shed 13 bases, and the junction held 16 bases outside the gene matches. The germline V gene encodes CDR1 SGHAT and CDR2 FQNNGV. This CDR3 contains 16 residues. The variable domain in full, with the rest retrieved from reference TRBV11-2 and TRBJ1-6, is EAGVAQSPRYKIIEKRQSVAFWCNPISGHATLYWYQQILGQGPKLLIQFQNNGVVDDSQLPKDRFSAERLKGVDSTLKIQPAKLEDSAVYLCASRAPGQGSIHPLHFGNGTRLTVT.

The chain combines TRBV18 with TRBJ1-2, with 8 bases lining up with TRBD1. The CDR3 contains 14 residues. Looked up from germline, CDR1 is KGHSH and CDR2 is LQKENI. Germline trimming cut 2 bases from V and 8 bases from J; bases unmatched to any gene: 7. The CDR3 spells CASSPSLDRGGYTF. CDR3 sequence (DNA): TGTGCCAGCTCACCATCCCTAGACAGGGGCGGCTACACCTTC.

The table lists this clone with a few counts. The chain has TRBV2 and TRBJ1-2; TRBD1 might be the D (5 bases). With 4 bases removed from V and 4 bases from J, the gap between germline ends came to 13 bases. This CDR3 is 14 amino acids long. Germline V gene lookup returns CDR1 SNHLY and CDR2 FYNNEI. CDR3 sequence (DNA): TGTGCCAGCAGTGTCCAGGGCGCGGCCTATGGCTACACCTTC. It is translated as CASSVQGAAYGYTF.

The chain uses TRBV9 and TRBJ1-6, with D perhaps matching TRBD1 (5 bases). Deletions cut 4 bases from V and 0 bases from J, with 11 bases between. The CDR3 is 16 amino acids. Germline loops: CDR1 SGDLS, CDR2 YYNGEE. In DNA form, the CDR3 reads TGTGCCAGCAGCTCCGGGGGTAGCTCCTATAATTCACCCCTCCACTTT. Its translation: CASSSGGSSYNSPLHF.

The chain uses TRBV5-1 and TRBJ2-3; TRBD1 aligns across 7 bases. CDR3 size: 16 residues. After removal of 3 bases from V and 2 bases from J, the junction contained 9 bases not matched to a gene. Per germline, CDR1 SGHRS and CDR2 YFSETQ. CDR3 coding DNA: TGCGCCAGCAGCTCGGCGTGGGACAGAATCACAGATACGCAGTATTTT. Translating gives CASSSAWDRITDTQYF.

The chain couples TRBV11-2 to TRBJ1-6; TRBD1 is a possible D gene (6 bases). Germline V gives CDR1 SGHAT, CDR2 FQNNGV. V was shortened by 6 bases and J by 8 bases, with 11 bases between the two germline ends. The CDR3 contains 13 residues. The CDR3 loop reads CASSPNRDSPLHF. CDR3 nucleotides: TGTGCCAGCAGTCCAAACAGGGATTCACCCCTCCACTTT.

The chain has TRBV6-6 and TRBJ2-7, with 11 bases identical to TRBD1. CDR3 size: 14 residues. The trim removed 7 bases at V and 3 bases at J, leaving 5 bases unmatched. Germline V gene lookup returns CDR1 MNHNY and CDR2 SVGAGI (reference sequence). In nucleotides, the CDR3 is TGTGCCAGCACCCAAGGGACAGGGGGCTACGAGCAGTACTTC. Translated: CASTQGTGGYEQYF.

The chain joins TRBV5-1 to TRBJ2-5; D perhaps matches TRBD1 (6 bases). Trimming cost V 4 bases and J 5 bases, with 15 bases left between them. Germline V lookup: CDR1 SGHRS, CDR2 YFSETQ. The CDR3 contains 14 residues. CDR3 in DNA: TGCGCCAGCAGCCGTACAGGGTTAGGGGAGACCCAGTACTTC. Its translation: CASSRTGLGETQYF. Complete variable domain (other parts from reference TRBV5-1 and TRBJ2-5): KAGVTQTPRYLIKTRGQQVTLSCSPISGHRSVSWYQQTPGQGLQFLFEYFSETQRNKGNFPGRFSGRQFSNSRSEMNVSTLELGDSALYLCASSRTGLGETQYFGPGTRLLVL.

The genes are TRBV28 and TRBJ2-5; 8 positions match TRBD1. The J call is in doubt because the DNA end fits TRBJ2-7 better. Per germline, CDR1 MDHEN and CDR2 SYDVKM. This CDR3 has 19 residues. DNA of the CDR3: TGTGCCAGCAGTCAAGCGGCCCGATCTAGGACAGGGAATCCCTACGAGCAGTACTTC. The encoded protein is CASSQAARSRTGNPYEQYF.

This chain connects TRBV28 to TRBJ2-7; possible D gene TRBD1, 5 bases. The CDR3 length is 15 residues. Germline V lookup: CDR1 MDHEN, CDR2 SYDVKM. V was shortened by 1 base and J by 8 bases, with 18 bases between the two germline ends. The CDR3 nucleotides read TGTGCCAGCAGTTTATTAGCAGGGTCCCTACCCCAGCAGTACTTC. This codes for CASSLLAGSLPQQYF. Looking up the rest from reference TRBV28 and TRBJ2-7 gives the full variable domain: DVKVTQSSRYLVKRTGEKVFLECVQDMDHENMFWYRQDPGLGLRLIYFSYDVKMKEKGDIPEGYSVSREKKERFSLILESASTNQTSMYLCASSLLAGSLPQQYFGPGTRLTVT.

The rearrangement joins TRBV5-4 to TRBJ2-5, with D possibly TRBD1 on 5 matching bases. This CDR3 contains 14 residues. Trimming cost V 4 bases and J 5 bases, with 15 bases left between them. From germline, CDR1 is SGHNT and CDR2 YYREEE (reference sequence). The CDR3 sequence is CASSPILGLETQYF. In nucleotides, the CDR3 is TGTGCCAGCAGCCCCATTTTGGGGCTGGAGACCCAGTACTTC.

This clone was detected once. The rearrangement joins TRBV28 to TRBJ2-1; 8 bases are a match to TRBD2. There are 16 residues in the CDR3. The V gene end was trimmed by 8 bases and the J gene end by 0 bases; junction bases not matched to a gene: 9. Per germline, CDR1 MDHEN and CDR2 SYDVKM. DNA for the CDR3: TGTGCCAGCTTTGGAAAGACTAGCGACTCCTACAATGAGCAGTTCTTC. Protein sequence: CASFGKTSDSYNEQFF. The full variable domain, in which reference TRBV28 and TRBJ2-1 provide the parts outside the CDR3, is DVKVTQSSRYLVKRTGEKVFLECVQDMDHENMFWYRQDPGLGLRLIYFSYDVKMKEKGDIPEGYSVSREKKERFSLILESASTNQTSMYLCASFGKTSDSYNEQFFGPGTRLTVL.

This chain links TRBV5-1 with TRBJ1-3, with 8 bases aligning to TRBD1. Per germline, CDR1 SGHRS and CDR2 YFSETQ. The ends lost 4 bases at V and 2 bases at J; junction bases unmatched: 5. This CDR3 has 15 amino acids. The CDR3 DNA follows: TGCGCCAGCAGCCCGCAGGGGGCAACTGGAAACACCATATATTTT. It yields the protein CASSPQGATGNTIYF.

V is TRBV27 and J is TRBJ2-7; no firm D call. This CDR3 has 14 residues. The germline V gene encodes CDR1 MNHEY and CDR2 SMNVEV (reference sequence). The V and J ends lost 2 bases and 0 bases respectively, with 8 bases between them. CDR3 in amino acids: CASSLLYGSYEQYF. The CDR3 DNA follows: TGTGCCAGCAGTTTACTGTACGGCTCCTACGAGCAGTACTTC.

This clone was observed a few times. CDR3 sequence (DNA): TGTGCCAGCAGCCCTCGACTAGCGGGGTACAATGAGCAGTTCTTC. Translation gives CASSPRLAGYNEQFF. The genes are TRBV7-3 and TRBJ2-1; TRBD2 agrees at 11 bases. Germline-derived CDR1 and CDR2 are SGHTA and FQGTGA. The junction had 4 bases not matched to a gene; V was cut back by 5 bases and J by 4 bases. CDR3 size: 15 residues.

V usage is TRBV5-1 and J usage is TRBJ2-5; 8 bases are shared with TRBD1. After removal of 4 bases from V and 4 bases from J, the junction contained 9 bases not matched to a gene. The CDR3 extends over 15 amino acids. The V gene's germline CDR1 is SGHRS and CDR2 YFSETQ. As DNA, the CDR3 is TGCGCCAGCAGCCAAAACGGACAGGGAGGAGAGACCCAGTACTTC. The encoded protein is CASSQNGQGGETQYF.

This rearrangement joins TRBV14 to TRBJ2-5, with 8 bases matching TRBD2. The DNA end lines up better with TRBJ2-7; the J call may be wrong. Germline CDR1 and CDR2: SGHDN and FVKESK. This CDR3 is 17 amino acids long. CDR3 bases: TGTGCCAGCAGCCAAGATTCCCTAGCGGGCTCCCTATACGAGCAGTACTTC. Protein: CASSQDSLAGSLYEQYF.

The chain couples TRBV28 to TRBJ1-3, with 7 bases aligning to TRBD1. The V gene's germline CDR1 is MDHEN and CDR2 SYDVKM. The junction had 5 bases not matched to a gene; V was cut back by 2 bases and J by 7 bases. This CDR3 has 14 residues. CDR3 bases: TGTGCCAGCAGTTTACGGACAGGAGGGAACACCATATATTTT. Translation: CASSLRTGGNTIYF.

The chain has TRBV18 and TRBJ1-2; 9 nucleotides align to TRBD1. The V and J ends lost 1 base and 4 bases, in that order; junction bases with no gene match: 10. CDR1 is KGHSH, CDR2 LQKENI, per germline. The CDR3 runs 17 residues. The CDR3 nucleotides are TGTGCCAGCTCACCACTTGGGACCGGACAGGGGCGCTATGGCTACACCTTC. As protein: CASSPLGTGQGRYGYTF.

This chain connects TRBV6-1 to TRBJ1-1; D is unclear. This CDR3 is built from 13 residues. Germline CDR1 is MNHNS and CDR2 is SASEGT. Trimming removed 5 bases from V and 4 bases from J, with 11 bases in between. CDR3 DNA sequence: TGTGCCAGCAGTCCCCGACTTGGCACTGAAGCTTTCTTT. Residues: CASSPRLGTEAFF.

The gene calls are TRBV19 and TRBJ1-2; possibly TRBD1 for D (5 bases). The V gene's germline CDR1 is LNHDA and CDR2 SQIVND (reference sequence). The CDR3 sequence is 14 residues long. The germline V and J ends were trimmed by 5 bases and 4 bases, with 14 bases remaining between them. The CDR3 region has the DNA TGTGCCAGTAGTGCCTCGGGGGAAATCTATGGCTACACCTTC. Its translation is CASSASGEIYGYTF.

The chain couples TRBV2 to TRBJ1-5; 9 nucleotides match TRBD1. J was trimmed by 2 bases and V by 6 bases; bases with no gene match: 14. Germline-derived CDR1 and CDR2 are SNHLY and FYNNEI. The CDR3 spans 18 residues. The CDR3 coding sequence is TGTGCCAGCAGGGCAGGACAGGGGTGGGTTGTGGGCAATCAGCCCCAGCATTTT. This encodes CASRAGQGWVVGNQPQHF.

This clone was counted only a few times. This sequence joins TRBV9 and TRBJ2-3; D may be TRBD1 (5 bases). V was shortened by 5 bases and J by 0 bases, with 16 bases between the two germline ends. Germline V gene data show CDR1 as SGDLS and CDR2 as YYNGEE. The length of the CDR3 is 16 residues. This CDR3 reads CASSDKIRDSTDTQYF. The CDR3, as DNA: TGTGCCAGCAGTGACAAAATCAGGGATAGCACAGATACGCAGTATTTT.

This clone was picked up one time. The genes are TRBV2 and TRBJ1-3, with D tentatively TRBD1 (6 bases). This CDR3 has 14 amino acids. Trimming left V 5 bases short and J 11 bases short, with 19 bases between. The germline gives CDR1 SNHLY, CDR2 FYNNEI. CDR3 sequence reads: CASSWDNGSGAIYF. The CDR3, as DNA: TGTGCCAGCAGTTGGGACAATGGCTCTGGGGCCATATATTTT.